This T cell receptor beta chain was sequenced during a study of shared T cell receptors in the human thymus. Germline V CDR1 and CDR2: MNHNS, SASEGT. The CDR3 length is 16 residues. Between the trimmed V and J ends, which lost 2 bases and 4 bases, there was a span of 12 bases. TCRdb's copy holds only in-frame clones and misses some; the assay was immunoSEQ multiplex PCR. The sample holds roughly 68,000 clones, about 95% seen once. Specimen: thymocytes. The chain recombines TRBV6-1 with TRBJ2-6, with D hard to call. This receptor was taken from a human donor. The CDR3, as DNA: TGTGCCAGCAGTGAAAAAAGGTACATGGGGGCCAACGTCCTGACTTTC. Encoded protein: CASSEKRYMGANVLTF.